A selection of T cell receptor beta chains follows, all from one sample in a study of blood T cell repertoires in COVID-19. Measured with immunoSEQ multiplex PCR; TCRdb has only the in-frame clones, and not every one. The sample has fewer than 200,000 clones, 79% seen once. Sequenced material: peripheral blood. Receptors were obtained from a woman aged 55-69 years with COVID-19, enrolled during active disease. The CDR3 runs from the conserved cysteine through the conserved F or W. D genes are given only for firm matches. Size tells how often a clone was seen (once, few, many) or the class of an expanded clone, and some rows leave it out.

TRBV9	NA	TRBD1	TRBJ1-2	CASSALSGGFYGYTF	TGTGCCAGCAGCGCCCTGTCAGGGGGCTTCTATGGCTACACCTTC
TRBV3-1/TRBV3-2	NA	NA	TRBJ1-1	CASSRLENTEAFF	TGTGCCAGCAGCCGACTGGAGAACACTGAAGCTTTCTTT
TRBV6-5	NA	NA	TRBJ1-1	CASNRRRSNTEAFF	TGTGCCAGCAATAGGAGGAGATCGAACACTGAAGCTTTCTTT
TRBV6-5	NA	TRBD1	TRBJ1-1	CASRGQGGTEAFF	TGTGCCAGCAGGGGACAGGGTGGGACTGAAGCTTTCTTT
TRBV28	NA	NA	TRBJ1-1	CASSLWGGNTEAFF	TGTGCCAGCAGTTTATGGGGGGGGAACACTGAAGCTTTCTTT
TRBV23-1	NA	TRBD2	TRBJ2-7	CASTGTSGSLTCSYEQYF	TGCGCCAGCACCGGGACTAGCGGGAGCCTGACCTGCTCCTACGAGCAGTACTTC
TRBV13	NA	NA	TRBJ1-4	CASSGVGEKLFF	TGTGCCAGTTCAGGGGTCGGTGAAAAACTGTTTTTT
TRBV6-6	NA	NA	TRBJ1-2	CASSYGTVWGYTF	TGTGCCAGCAGTTACGGGACTGTCTGGGGCTACACCTTC
TRBV5-1	NA	TRBD1	TRBJ1-1	CASSFQGADTEAFF	TGCGCCAGCAGTTTCCAGGGGGCGGACACTGAAGCTTTCTTT
TRBV28	NA	NA	TRBJ1-6	CASSFRGSNSPLHF	TGTGCCAGCAGTTTCCGGGGTTCTAATTCACCCCTCCACTTT
TRBV30	NA	TRBD2	TRBJ2-3	CAWSVLAGIDTQYF	TGTGCCTGGAGTGTACTAGCGGGGATAGATACGCAGTATTTT
TRBV9	NA	NA	TRBJ1-2	CASSGRGGYGYTF	TGTGCCAGCAGCGGCAGGGGCGGGTATGGCTACACCTTC
TRBV12-3/TRBV12-4	many	NA	TRBJ2-1	CASSWGVEQFF	TGTGCCAGCAGCTGGGGCGTCGAGCAGTTCTTC
TRBV18	NA	NA	TRBJ2-5	CASSPKDTSSTQYF	TGTGCCAGCTCACCTAAGGACACCTCGTCCACCCAGTACTTC
TRBV11-2	NA	NA	TRBJ2-5	CASSARETQYF	TGTGCCAGCAGCGCTCGGGAGACCCAGTACTTC
TRBV19	NA	NA	TRBJ1-6	CASSKDANNSPLHF	TGTGCCAGTAGTAAAGACGCGAATAATTCACCCCTCCACTTT
TRBV3-1/TRBV3-2	NA	NA	TRBJ2-2	CASSPSRSTGELFF	TGTGCCAGCAGCCCCTCCCGGAGCACCGGGGAGCTGTTTTTT
TRBV7-9	NA	TRBD1	TRBJ1-3	CASTVRRQGAGSIYF	TGTGCCAGCACCGTTCGGAGACAGGGCGCGGGGAGCATATATTTT
TRBV6-5	NA	TRBD1	TRBJ1-1	CASSYSSGGDTEAFF	TGTGCCAGCAGTTACTCGTCAGGGGGAGACACTGAAGCTTTCTTT
TRBV13	many	NA	TRBJ2-1	CASSLGSPSVPAGNEQFF	TGTGCCAGCAGCTTAGGAAGTCCCTCAGTCCCCGCCGGGAATGAGCAGTTCTTC
TRBV5-4	NA	TRBD1	TRBJ1-2	CASSPGGQGPTNYGYTF	TGTGCCAGCAGCCCCGGGGGACAGGGACCAACTAACTATGGCTACACCTTC
TRBV7-3	NA	NA	TRBJ1-1	CASSRGPGNTEAFF	TGTGCCAGCAGCCGTGGGCCAGGGAACACTGAAGCTTTCTTT
TRBV5-4	few	TRBD2	TRBJ2-2	CASSPGGGRGTGELFF	TGTGCCAGCAGCCCGGGTGGTGGGAGGGGCACCGGGGAGCTGTTTTTT
TRBV6-6	NA	TRBD2	TRBJ2-5	CASSYHAGGSVVQYF	TGTGCCAGCAGTTATCATGCGGGGGGGAGCGTGGTCCAGTACTTC
TRBV28	NA	TRBD2	TRBJ2-7	CASSLPGRGLAGRLYEQYF	TGTGCCAGCAGTCTCCCGGGGCGAGGACTAGCGGGACGTCTCTACGAGCAGTACTTC
TRBV2	NA	TRBD2	TRBJ2-7	CASIQLAAFGEQYF	TGTGCCAGCATTCAACTAGCGGCCTTCGGCGAGCAGTACTTC
TRBV5-6	once	TRBD1	TRBJ1-4	CASSFLQGREKLFF	TGTGCCAGCAGCTTTCTACAGGGGAGGGAAAAACTGTTTTTT
TRBV29-1	NA	TRBD1	TRBJ2-7	CSVEDRGGHEEYF	TGCAGCGTTGAGGACAGGGGGGGACATGAGGAGTACTTC
TRBV11-3	NA	TRBD1	TRBJ2-7	CASSVGTGSYEQYF	TGTGCCAGCAGCGTTGGGACAGGTTCCTACGAGCAGTACTTC
TRBV18	once	NA	TRBJ2-2	CASSPRGPANTGELFF	TGTGCCAGCTCACCAAGAGGGCCCGCGAACACCGGGGAGCTGTTTTTT
TRBV5-6	few	NA	TRBJ1-1	CASSSVNTEAFF	TGTGCCAGCAGCTCAGTGAACACTGAAGCTTTCTTT
TRBV3-1/TRBV3-2	NA	NA	TRBJ1-5	CASSQDFGGQPQHF	TGTGCCAGCAGCCAAGATTTCGGGGGACAGCCCCAGCATTTT
TRBV11-1	NA	TRBD2	TRBJ2-7	CASSPRLAGGYEQYF	TGTGCCAGCAGCCCGAGACTAGCGGGGGGCTACGAGCAGTACTTC
TRBV7-8	NA	TRBD2	TRBJ2-1	CASSPRDRGVLAGQYSSYNEQFF	TGTGCCAGCAGCCCCCGGGACCGTGGGGTCTTAGCGGGGCAGTACAGCTCCTACAATGAGCAGTTCTTC
TRBV5-1	NA	NA	TRBJ1-2	CASSPETTAYGYTF	TGCGCCAGCAGCCCCGAAACGACAGCTTATGGCTACACCTTC
TRBV7-9	NA	NA	TRBJ2-5	CASSFRVGETQYF	TGTGCCAGCAGCTTCAGGGTGGGGGAGACCCAGTACTTC
TRBV9	few	TRBD2	TRBJ2-1	CASSGRLARNEQFF	TGTGCCAGCAGCGGTCGACTAGCACGCAATGAGCAGTTCTTC
TRBV5-1	NA	NA	TRBJ1-4	CASSEPGGKLFF	TGCGCCAGCAGCGAGCCCGGCGGAAAACTGTTTTTT
TRBV7-7	NA	NA	TRBJ2-2	CASSLGASADTGELFF	TGTGCTAGCAGCTTAGGGGCTAGCGCAGACACCGGGGAGCTGTTTTTT
TRBV5-4	few	TRBD1	TRBJ1-6	CASSPGQISYNSPLHF	TGTGCCAGCAGCCCGGGACAGATCTCCTATAATTCACCCCTCCACTTT
TRBV3-1/TRBV3-2	NA	NA	TRBJ2-2	CASSPLGGITGELFF	TGTGCCAGCAGCCCCCTTGGGGGGATCACCGGGGAGCTGTTTTTT
TRBV11-2	NA	NA	TRBJ1-1	CASSLFADMNTEAFF	TGTGCCAGCAGCTTATTCGCGGATATGAACACTGAAGCTTTCTTT
TRBV25-1	NA	TRBD1	TRBJ1-2	CASSEGQGRNYGYTF	TGTGCCAGCAGTGAGGGACAGGGACGTAACTATGGCTACACCTTC
TRBV7-9	NA	TRBD2	TRBJ2-2	CASSPSGAGLAGELFF	TGTGCCAGCAGCCCGAGCGGGGCGGGATTGGCCGGGGAGCTGTTTTTT
TRBV2	NA	NA	TRBJ2-1	CASRLIVNNEQFF	TGTGCCAGCCGACTAATAGTGAACAATGAGCAGTTCTTC
TRBV27	NA	NA	TRBJ2-2	CASSLASVVPGELFF	TGTGCCAGCAGTTTAGCGTCTGTAGTACCCGGGGAGCTGTTTTTT
TRBV7-2	NA	TRBD2	TRBJ2-3	CASSLSSVAGGWTDTQYF	TGTGCCAGCAGCTTATCGTCCGTAGCGGGAGGGTGGACAGATACGCAGTATTTT
TRBV27	once	TRBD2	TRBJ2-5	CASSFGTSGSISYETQYF	TGTGCCAGCAGTTTTGGGACTAGCGGGAGTATATCTTATGAGACCCAGTACTTC
TRBV7-2	NA	TRBD2	TRBJ2-7	CASSLGAGGPNEQYF	TGTGCCAGCAGCTTAGGGGCGGGAGGACCAAACGAGCAGTACTTC
TRBV6-4	NA	TRBD1	TRBJ2-1	CASSKQGTTSYNEQFF	TGTGCCAGCAGTAAACAGGGGACCACCTCCTACAATGAGCAGTTCTTC
TRBV28	NA	NA	TRBJ2-1	CASRLVHEQFF	TGTGCCAGCAGGCTAGTGCATGAGCAGTTCTTC
TRBV5-1	once	TRBD2	TRBJ2-2	CASSFGGGNTGELFF	TGCGCCAGCAGCTTTGGCGGGGGTAACACCGGGGAGCTGTTTTTT
TRBV2	NA	TRBD1	TRBJ2-1	CASTTDRGSYNEQFF	TGTGCCAGCACTACAGACAGGGGTTCCTACAATGAGCAGTTCTTC
TRBV5-1	NA	NA	TRBJ1-1	CASSLEGAVEWDTEAFF	TGCGCCAGCAGCTTGGAAGGGGCCGTCGAGTGGGACACTGAAGCTTTCTTT
TRBV4-2	NA	NA	TRBJ2-6	CASSQEGGSGANVLTF	TGTGCCAGCAGCCAAGAAGGAGGCTCTGGGGCCAACGTCCTGACTTTC
TRBV7-7	once	TRBD2	TRBJ2-6	CASSLAGVGRDSMLSGANVLTF	TGTGCTAGCAGCTTAGCGGGGGTCGGGAGGGACAGCATGCTCTCTGGGGCCAACGTCCTGACTTTC
TRBV11-1	NA	TRBD1	TRBJ1-1	CASSFQQGDTEAFF	TGTGCCAGCAGCTTCCAACAGGGGGACACTGAAGCTTTCTTT
TRBV7-2	NA	TRBD2	TRBJ2-2	CASSFTGTSANTGELFF	TGTGCCAGCAGCTTCACCGGGACTAGTGCGAACACCGGGGAGCTGTTTTTT
TRBV21-1	NA	NA	TRBJ2-3	CASSKAGSGTEYTDTQYF	TGTGCCAGCAGCAAAGCAGGATCCGGGACAGAATACACAGATACGCAGTATTTT